This T cell receptor (beta chain) originates from a study of regulatory T cells in long-lasting Graves disease. Building of the TCR beta libraries involved iRepertoire HTBI primers and Arm-PCR of CDR3 regions. TCRdb analysed the multiplex PCR reads with MiXCR anew, one entry per CDR3 protein. The sample carries 360,000 or so distinct CDR3 sequences, roughly 24% recorded once. Time point specified: persistent/refractory GD, antithyroid drugs over 5 years with positive TRAb. Making the TCR library involved RNA that had been extracted from PBMCs. The CDR3 runs to 16 residues. Germline CDR1 and CDR2: MNHGY and SVAAGI. The V segment lost 3 bases and the J segment 9 bases; nucleotides outside the gene matches: 9.

The source of this sequence is a woman aged 40 to 49 with Graves disease. This sequence joins TRBV6-9 and TRBJ1-6; 9 bases match TRBD1. This material consisted of peripheral blood mononuclear cells (PBMCs), taken when the disease was refractory, from a patient treated with antithyroid drugs. The CDR3 protein is CASSYGVRTGVSPLHF. The CDR3 DNA follows: TGTGCCAGCAGTTACGGCGTCAGGACAGGGGTTTCACCCCTCCACTTT.